A selection of T cell receptor beta chains follows, all from one sample in a study of blood T cell repertoires in COVID-19. Clones were sequenced by immunoSEQ multiplex PCR, and TCRdb holds only the in-frame ones, with some missing. The sample shows roughly 53,000 clones, over 75% of them seen only once. The sequencing sample was made of peripheral blood. The source is a human donor in a cohort sampled during active COVID-19. Each CDR3 is given with its conserved first and last residue. D genes are given only for firm matches. Size tells how often a clone was seen (once, few, many) or the class of an expanded clone, and some rows leave it out.

CDR3 protein: CASSFVDNEQFF
CDR3 DNA: TGTGCCAGCAGCTTTGTAGACAATGAGCAGTTCTTC
V gene: TRBV11-3
J gene: TRBJ2-1
D gene: -
clone size: -

CDR3 protein: CAWSNKGLAGGVQFF
CDR3 DNA: TGTGCCTGGAGCAATAAAGGACTAGCGGGAGGAGTGCAGTTCTTC
V gene: TRBV30
J gene: TRBJ2-1
D gene: TRBD2
clone size: -

CDR3 protein: CASSLGQNTEAFF
CDR3 DNA: TGTGCCAGCAGTCTCGGACAGAACACTGAAGCTTTCTTT
V gene: TRBV12-3/TRBV12-4
J gene: TRBJ1-1
D gene: -
clone size: -

CDR3 protein: CASSVDAETGFDEQYF
CDR3 DNA: TGTGCCAGCAGCGTAGATGCCGAGACAGGGTTCGACGAGCAGTACTTC
V gene: TRBV9
J gene: TRBJ2-7
D gene: TRBD1
clone size: -

CDR3 protein: CASSDLGGGVQETQYF
CDR3 DNA: TGTGCCAGCAGCGATCTGGGTGGCGGGGTCCAAGAGACCCAGTACTTC
V gene: TRBV25-1
J gene: TRBJ2-5
D gene: -
clone size: -

CDR3 protein: CASTPGGARSIYGYTF
CDR3 DNA: TGTGCCAGCACCCCGGGGGGGGCGCGTTCAATCTATGGCTACACCTTC
V gene: TRBV2
J gene: TRBJ1-2
D gene: -
clone size: -

CDR3 protein: CASREGPPAEQYF
CDR3 DNA: TGCGCCAGCAGGGAGGGCCCCCCTGCCGAGCAGTACTTC
V gene: TRBV10-2
J gene: TRBJ2-7
D gene: -
clone size: -

CDR3 protein: CASKRQGHEQYF
CDR3 DNA: TGTGCCAGCAAGCGACAGGGTCACGAGCAGTACTTC
V gene: TRBV2
J gene: TRBJ2-7
D gene: TRBD1
clone size: -

CDR3 protein: CATSRDRRGLVYTEAFF
CDR3 DNA: TGTGCCACCAGCAGAGATCGTAGGGGGCTGGTATATACTGAAGCTTTCTTT
V gene: TRBV15
J gene: TRBJ1-1
D gene: TRBD1
clone size: -

CDR3 protein: CASGDRASGSWNEQFF
CDR3 DNA: TGTGCCAGTGGGGATCGGGCTAGCGGGAGCTGGAATGAGCAGTTCTTC
V gene: TRBV19
J gene: TRBJ2-1
D gene: TRBD2
clone size: -

CDR3 protein: CASSLYIRGFTEAFF
CDR3 DNA: TGTGCCAGTAGTCTTTACATTAGAGGGTTCACTGAAGCTTTCTTT
V gene: TRBV19
J gene: TRBJ1-1
D gene: -
clone size: few